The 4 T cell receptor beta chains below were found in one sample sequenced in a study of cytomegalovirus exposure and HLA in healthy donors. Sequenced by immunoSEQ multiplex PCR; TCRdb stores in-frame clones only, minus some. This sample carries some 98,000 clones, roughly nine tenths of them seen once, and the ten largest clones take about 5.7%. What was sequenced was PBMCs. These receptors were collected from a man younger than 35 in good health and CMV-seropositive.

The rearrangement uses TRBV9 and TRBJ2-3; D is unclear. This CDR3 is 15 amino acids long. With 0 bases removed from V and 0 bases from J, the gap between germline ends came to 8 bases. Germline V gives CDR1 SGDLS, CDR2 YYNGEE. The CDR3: CASSVDSPSTDTQYF. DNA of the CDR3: TGTGCCAGCAGCGTAGACAGCCCTAGCACAGATACGCAGTATTTT.

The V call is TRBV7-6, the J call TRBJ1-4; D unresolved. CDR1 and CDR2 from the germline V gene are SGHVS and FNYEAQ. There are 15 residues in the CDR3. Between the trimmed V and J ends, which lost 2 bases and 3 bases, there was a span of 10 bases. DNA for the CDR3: TGTGCCAGCAGCTTATACCAGGTGCCTAATGAAAAACTGTTTTTT. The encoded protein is CASSLYQVPNEKLFF.

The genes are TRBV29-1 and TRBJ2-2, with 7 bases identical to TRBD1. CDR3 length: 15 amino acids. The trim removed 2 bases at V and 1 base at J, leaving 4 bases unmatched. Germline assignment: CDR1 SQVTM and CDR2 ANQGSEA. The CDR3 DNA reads TGCAGCGTTGAATCCGGGACAGAGAACACCGGGGAGCTGTTTTTT. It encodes CSVESGTENTGELFF.

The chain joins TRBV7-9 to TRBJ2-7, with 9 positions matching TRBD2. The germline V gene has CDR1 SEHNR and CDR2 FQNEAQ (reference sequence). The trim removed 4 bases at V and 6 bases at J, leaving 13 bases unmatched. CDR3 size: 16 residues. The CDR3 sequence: CASSSALAGVSGEQYF. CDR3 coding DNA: TGTGCCAGCAGCTCAGCCTTAGCGGGAGTCTCCGGCGAGCAGTACTTC.